This is a list of T cell receptor beta chains from one sample in a study of T cell responses to AZD1222 COVID-19 vaccine. Measured with immunoSEQ multiplex PCR; TCRdb has only the in-frame clones, and not every one. The sample holds around 150,000 clones, less than 95% seen once. Material: peripheral blood, obtained on day 0 of AZD1222 vaccination. The receptors derive from an adult in good health. Both conserved end residues are part of each CDR3. D genes are given only for firm matches. Size is omitted from some rows. Given values are once, few, many or a class for expanded clones.

V gene	clone size	D gene	J gene	CDR3 protein	CDR3 DNA
TRBV19	-	TRBD1	TRBJ2-7	CASTGQGAYEQYF	TGTGCCAGTACGGGACAGGGGGCCTACGAGCAGTACTTC
TRBV24-1	-	-	TRBJ1-4	CATSDSALTGKLFF	TGTGCCACCAGTGATTCGGCCCTCACCGGAAAACTGTTTTTT
TRBV7-2	-	-	TRBJ2-3	CASSYGLAPDTQYF	TGTGCCAGCAGCTATGGATTAGCCCCAGATACGCAGTATTTT
TRBV28	-	-	TRBJ2-7	CASMSTYEQYF	TGTGCCAGCATGTCAACCTACGAGCAGTACTTC
TRBV6-5	-	-	TRBJ1-6	CASSYGQGRVSPLHF	TGTGCCAGCAGTTACGGGCAGGGCAGGGTTTCACCCCTCCACTTT
TRBV18	-	-	TRBJ1-5	CASSPGGPGTNQPQHF	TGTGCCAGCTCACCGGGCGGGCCTGGGACCAATCAGCCCCAGCATTTT
TRBV6-2/TRBV6-3	-	TRBD1	TRBJ1-5	CASSSPGTGSPIKPQHF	TGTGCCAGCAGTTCCCCCGGGACAGGGAGCCCAATCAAGCCCCAGCATTTT
TRBV25-1	-	-	TRBJ1-6	CASSGGTGTTNSPLHF	TGTGCCAGCAGTGGCGGTACAGGGACTACCAATTCACCCCTCCACTTT
TRBV28	-	-	TRBJ1-1	CGACTEAFF	TGTGGGGCGTGCACTGAAGCTTTCTTT
TRBV28	-	TRBD1	TRBJ1-5	CASRTPTGGISNQPQHF	TGTGCCAGCAGAACCCCGACAGGGGGGATAAGCAATCAGCCCCAGCATTTT
TRBV10-3	-	-	TRBJ2-7	CAISERAASSYEQYF	TGTGCCATCAGTGAGCGGGCGGCGAGCTCCTACGAGCAGTACTTC
TRBV12-3/TRBV12-4	-	-	TRBJ1-1	CASSPRTEAFF	TGTGCCAGCAGTCCCCGGACTGAAGCTTTCTTT
TRBV11-2	-	-	TRBJ2-1	CASSLDGYGNNEQFF	TGTGCCAGCAGCTTAGATGGGTATGGAAACAATGAGCAGTTCTTC
TRBV30	-	-	TRBJ2-3	CAWSPGRPDTQYF	TGTGCCTGGAGCCCGGGGAGGCCCGATACGCAGTATTTT
TRBV19	-	-	TRBJ1-4	CASSPSVGPNEKLFF	TGTGCCAGTAGTCCCTCCGTGGGTCCTAATGAAAAACTGTTTTTT
TRBV3-1/TRBV3-2	-	-	TRBJ1-1	CASSPLSGVAFF	TGTGCCAGCAGCCCCCTCTCGGGGGTCGCTTTCTTT
TRBV27	-	-	TRBJ1-2	CASSSTSGGYTF	TGTGCCAGCAGTTCAACCTCGGGTGGCTACACCTTC
TRBV2	-	-	TRBJ2-5	CASSGLPQETQYF	TGTGCCAGCAGTGGCCTACCCCAAGAGACCCAGTACTTC
TRBV4-1	-	TRBD2	TRBJ2-5	CASSQGRTSGPHQETQYF	TGCGCCAGCAGCCAAGGTCGGACTAGCGGTCCCCACCAAGAGACCCAGTACTTC
TRBV7-8	-	-	TRBJ2-7	CASSRAGQDIYEQYF	TGTGCCAGCAGCCGAGCCGGACAAGATATATACGAGCAGTACTTC
TRBV7-9	-	-	TRBJ1-1	CASTLRGGSAFF	TGTGCCAGCACCCTAAGGGGGGGGTCAGCTTTCTTT
TRBV7-3	-	TRBD1	TRBJ2-1	CASSLTGGQGNNEQFF	TGTGCCAGCAGCTTAACTGGGGGACAGGGAAACAATGAGCAGTTCTTC
TRBV6-6	once	-	TRBJ1-1	CASSYGLGVRNTEAFF	TGTGCCAGCAGTTACGGGTTAGGCGTGAGGAACACTGAAGCTTTCTTT
TRBV28	-	TRBD2	TRBJ2-5	CASRTSGVETQYF	TGTGCCAGCAGGACTAGCGGCGTAGAGACCCAGTACTTC
TRBV29-1	-	TRBD1	TRBJ1-1	CSVEGAKGQGTMNTEAFF	TGCAGCGTTGAAGGGGCAAAGGGACAGGGGACCATGAACACTGAAGCTTTCTTT
TRBV7-3	-	TRBD1	TRBJ2-1	CASRPPGGEQFF	TGTGCCAGCAGACCCCCAGGGGGTGAGCAGTTCTTC
TRBV14	-	TRBD2	TRBJ2-3	CASSQERGYPRSGRATDTQYF	TGTGCCAGCAGCCAAGAAAGGGGTTACCCCCGGAGCGGGAGGGCCACAGATACGCAGTATTTT
TRBV6-5	-	-	TRBJ2-1	CASRPGLSPNEQFF	TGTGCCAGCAGGCCCGGACTATCTCCGAATGAGCAGTTCTTC